This T cell receptor beta chain was captured in a study of T cells in Graves' hyperthyroidism and ophthalmopathy. Amplified TCR beta CDR3 regions came from RNA transcripts. The TCR CDR3 was amplified in a first-round RT-PCR using the HTBI primer set. A single record per CDR3 protein comes from TCRdb applying MiXCR to the multiplex PCR reads. The sample consists of 490,000 or so distinct CDR3 sequences, 20% to 25% of them appearing once. This sample holds PBMCs from roughly 10 ml fresh peripheral blood. Germline V gene data show CDR1 as LGHDT and CDR2 as YNNKEL (reference sequence). Trimming cost V 0 bases and J 0 bases, with 15 bases left between them. The CDR3 is 18 residues long.

The rearrangement uses TRBV3-1 and TRBJ2-1, with D perhaps matching TRBD2 (6 bases). The receptor was derived from a woman between 65 and 79 years old with Graves' ophthalmopathy. Sequenced sample: blood. CDR3 residues: CASSQERLAFSSYNEQFF. CDR3 in DNA: TGTGCCAGCAGCCAAGAAAGGCTAGCGTTTAGCTCCTACAATGAGCAGTTCTTC.